This T cell receptor beta chain is from a study of neurological immune-mediated disorders. General study points: None of the CDR3 amino acid sequences of expanded clones were shared across subjects, and this suggested private repertoires in all groups.

Every sequencing run generated over 190 million TCR-beta sequences from 15-18 subjects. MiXCR was run by TCRdb on the 5' RACE reads, yielding one entry per CDR3 protein. The profile shows about 39,000 distinct CDR3 sequences, approximately 7.2% of them singletons. The CDR3 totals 15 residues. V gave up 5 bases and J gave up 6 bases; unmatched junction bases: 7. Germline V gene sequence: CDR1 DFQATT, CDR2 SNEGSKA (reference sequence). This clonotype showed up many times. Its matching antigen is unknown. Volunteers from a blood bank in Maryland, USA, constituted the healthy controls. Use was made of around 1 million CD4+ or CD8+ T cells in sorted libraries.

The genes are TRBV20-1 and TRBJ2-1; 13 nucleotides line up with TRBD2. The receptor comes from a man between 45 and 60 years old in good health. Sequenced input: CD4+ T cells from blood. CDR3 protein: CSARPGLAGFNEQFF. In DNA form, the CDR3 reads TGCAGTGCTCGACCGGGACTAGCGGGATTCAATGAGCAGTTCTTC.